Below, 13 T cell receptor beta chains from the same sample are listed, as sequenced in a study of blood T cell repertoires in COVID-19. TCRdb keeps only in-frame clones here, not all; method: immunoSEQ multiplex PCR. The sample consists of 200,000 or so clones, approximately 80% of them appearing once. Specimen: peripheral blood. The receptor set was obtained from a man in his forties who had recovered from COVID-19.

V usage is TRBV9 and J usage is TRBJ1-4; maybe TRBD1 (5 bases). Trimming removed 3 bases at V and 8 bases at J, with 17 bases between. CDR3 size: 15 residues. CDR1 is SGDLS, CDR2 YYNGEE, per germline. Here the CDR3 DNA reads TGTGCCAGCAGCGCAAACAGGAACCGGGGGGAAAAACTGTTTTTT. This translates into CASSANRNRGEKLFF.

This chain links TRBV9 with TRBJ1-3; 7 nucleotides agree with TRBD1. The J segment lost 2 bases and the V segment lost 7 bases, leaving 0 bases of the junction unmatched. Germline CDR1 SGDLS, CDR2 YYNGEE. The CDR3 is 12 residues long. The CDR3 DNA reads as TGTGCCAGCGGACAGGCTGGAAACACCATATATTTT. Amino acid sequence: CASGQAGNTIYF. The variable domain in full, with the rest retrieved from reference TRBV9 and TRBJ1-3, is DSGVTQTPKHLITATGQRVTLRCSPRSGDLSVYWYQQSLDQGLQFLIQYYNGEERAKGNILERFSAQQFPDLHSELNLSSLELGDSALYFCASGQAGNTIYFGEGSWLTVV.

V gene TRBV5-1 combines with J gene TRBJ2-3; 9 positions match TRBD2. The length of the CDR3 is 16 residues. CDR1 is SGHRS, CDR2 YFSETQ, per germline. With 4 bases clipped from V and 0 bases from J, the junction kept 6 bases outside the gene matches. DNA for the CDR3: TGCGCCAGCAGCCCAAATAGCGGGAGAAGCACAGATACGCAGTATTTT. Protein product: CASSPNSGRSTDTQYF.

This clone was counted only a few times. The chain carries TRBV3-1 (or the pseudogene TRBV3-2) and TRBJ2-5; 10 bases agree with TRBD1. Looked up from germline, CDR1 is LGHDT and CDR2 is YNNKEL (reference sequence). This CDR3 has 16 amino acids. J was trimmed by 5 bases and V by 0 bases; bases with no gene match: 6. The CDR3 DNA reads TGTGCCAGCAGCCAAGAGGGGACAGGGGTTGGCGAGACCCAGTACTTC. This encodes CASSQEGTGVGETQYF.

The count of this clone is one. The V and J genes are TRBV9 and TRBJ1-2; D unresolved. Germline V gives CDR1 SGDLS, CDR2 YYNGEE. Trimming removed 2 bases from V and 0 bases from J, with 11 bases in between. There are 15 residues in the CDR3. The DNA for the CDR3 is TGTGCCAGCAGCGTGGAGACCGAACCTAACTATGGCTACACCTTC. It encodes CASSVETEPNYGYTF.

J is TRBJ2-3 and V is TRBV6-5; TRBD1 aligns across 10 bases. The V gene's germline CDR1 is MNHEY and CDR2 SVGAGI. There are 15 residues in the CDR3. The trim removed 6 bases at V and 4 bases at J, leaving 7 bases unmatched. CDR3 nucleotide sequence: TGTGCCAGCAGGACGGGACAGGGGAACGCAGATACGCAGTATTTT. Residues: CASRTGQGNADTQYF.

This clone appeared once. This chain joins TRBV2 and TRBJ2-1; 12 bases are shared with TRBD2. This CDR3 spans 18 amino acids. The trim removed 4 bases at V and 7 bases at J, leaving 14 bases unmatched. The germline gives CDR1 SNHLY, CDR2 FYNNEI. CDR3 sequence (DNA): TGTGCCAGCAGTGCCCCTAGCGGGGGGGGTTGGTTAAAAAATGAGCAGTTCTTC. Its protein product is CASSAPSGGGWLKNEQFF.

The chain carries TRBV12-5 and TRBJ2-2, with 8 bases matching TRBD2. Germline V gene lookup returns CDR1 LGHNT and CDR2 FRNRAP. The CDR3 loop spans 17 amino acids. V trimming: 4 bases; J trimming: 5 bases; junction bases outside the gene matches: 12. CDR3 sequence reads: CASGSGGSGAGTGELFF. As DNA, the CDR3 is TGTGCTAGTGGTTCGGGGGGGTCGGGAGCGGGAACCGGGGAGCTGTTTTTT. Full variable domain (rest looked up from reference TRBV12-5 and TRBJ2-2): DARVTQTPRHKVTEMGQEVTMRCQPILGHNTVFWYRQTMMQGLELLAYFRNRAPLDDSGMPKDRFSAEMPDATLATLKIQPSEPRDSAVYFCASGSGGSGAGTGELFFGEGSRLTVL.

The chain links TRBV27 to TRBJ2-7, with a weak D call TRBD1 (6 bases). Germline loops: CDR1 MNHEY, CDR2 SMNVEV (reference sequence). This CDR3 has 13 residues. The V end was cut by 10 bases, the J end by 5 bases, with 18 bases between. In DNA, the CDR3 is TGTGCCACCTCACAGGGTATTTTTGACGAGCAGTACTTC. Its protein product is CATSQGIFDEQYF.

This clone was seen a single time. V and J are TRBV18 and TRBJ2-1; D possibly corresponds to TRBD1 (6 bases). Germline V gives CDR1 KGHSH, CDR2 LQKENI. V was pared by 2 bases and J by 6 bases, with 8 bases between. The CDR3 loop spans 13 amino acids. CDR3 sequence: CASSPVRGNEQFF. CDR3 coding DNA: TGTGCCAGCTCACCAGTCAGGGGCAATGAGCAGTTCTTC.

J is TRBJ2-3 and V is TRBV10-3; TRBD1 aligns across 11 bases. V lost 7 bases, J lost 4 bases, and 7 bases stayed unmatched. Germline loops: CDR1 ENHRY, CDR2 SYGVKD. The CDR3 loop spans 15 amino acids. CDR3 DNA: TGTGCCATCAATCCCCGGACAGGGGGCTCAGATACGCAGTATTTT. Its translation: CAINPRTGGSDTQYF.

This clone has only a few counts. The V and J genes are TRBV27 and TRBJ1-6; the D gene is possibly TRBD1 (6 bases). Germline lookup yields CDR1 MNHEY and CDR2 SMNVEV (reference sequence). The V and J ends lost 5 bases and 2 bases respectively, with 25 bases between them. This CDR3 comprises 20 residues. CDR3 sequence (DNA): TGTGCCAGCAGTGAGACCCCGGACTTTCAGGGGACGGCCTATAATTCACCCCTCCACTTT. Its translation is CASSETPDFQGTAYNSPLHF.

This chain connects TRBV9 to TRBJ2-3; 7 nucleotides match TRBD1. The CDR3 has 16 amino acids. Germline trimming cut 0 bases from V and 2 bases from J; bases unmatched to any gene: 6. The germline V gene encodes CDR1 SGDLS and CDR2 YYNGEE. DNA for the CDR3: TGTGCCAGCAGCGTAGGCGGACAGGCCGTCACAGATACGCAGTATTTT. It is translated as CASSVGGQAVTDTQYF.